Below are 25 T cell receptor beta chains sequenced from a single sample in a study of blood T cell repertoires in COVID-19. Here immunoSEQ multiplex PCR was the method, and the copy in TCRdb shows in-frame clones only, minus some. The sample carries some 190,000 clones, roughly 88% recorded once. Specimen: peripheral blood. These receptors were collected from a man in his sixties with acute or convalescent COVID-19.

V usage is TRBV7-9 and J usage is TRBJ2-3, with a possible D match to TRBD1 (5 bases). The CDR3 consists of 17 residues. Trimming pared 5 bases from V and 1 base from J, leaving 19 bases between. The germline V gene has CDR1 SEHNR and CDR2 FQNEAQ (reference sequence). The CDR3, as DNA: TGTGCCAGCAGCCCAGGGCTAGGCACGCCAGGCACAGATACGCAGTATTTT. Protein: CASSPGLGTPGTDTQYF.

The CDR3 region is CASSLAGLGGNIQYF. The CDR3 DNA reads as TGTGCCAGCAGCTTAGCGGGACTAGGGGGAAACATTCAGTACTTC. The chain is built from TRBV7-2 and TRBJ2-4; TRBD2 aligns across 8 bases. The CDR3 loop spans 15 amino acids. The ends lost 0 bases at V and 6 bases at J; junction bases unmatched: 4. Germline V lookup: CDR1 SGHTA, CDR2 FQGNSA.

Here the CDR3 reads CATSDLYGGTDTQYF. CDR3 sequence (DNA): TGTGCCACCAGTGATTTGTACGGAGGGACAGATACGCAGTATTTT. The chain joins TRBV24-1 to TRBJ2-3; D is possibly TRBD2 (6 bases). This CDR3 spans 15 amino acids. Per the germline V gene, CDR1 is KGHDR and CDR2 is SFDVKD. Trimming left V 0 bases short and J 3 bases short, with 9 bases between.

V usage is TRBV4-3 and J usage is TRBJ2-5; 9 bases are shared with TRBD1. Germline values: CDR1 LGHNA, CDR2 YSLEER. CDR3 length: 17 amino acids. V shed 5 bases, J shed 3 bases, and the junction held 13 bases outside the gene matches. In DNA, the CDR3 is TGCGCCAGCAGCAGCCCGGGACAGGGACGCTTTAAAGAGACCCAGTACTTC. Residues: CASSSPGQGRFKETQYF.

The V call is TRBV2, the J call TRBJ2-2; 9 bases map to TRBD1. Germline trimming cut 10 bases from V and 4 bases from J; bases unmatched to any gene: 7. CDR1 is SNHLY, CDR2 FYNNEI, per germline. The CDR3 is 14 residues long. In nucleotides, the CDR3 is TGTGCCACTGGACAGGGGCGTTCCACCGGGGAGCTGTTTTTT. This gives the protein CATGQGRSTGELFF.

The V call is TRBV5-6, the J call TRBJ1-1; weak D call: TRBD1 (6 bases). CDR3 length: 15 amino acids. Looked up from germline, CDR1 is SGHDT and CDR2 is YYEEEE. Trimming shortened V by 3 bases and J by 1 base, and 13 bases separated the two germline ends. The CDR3 bases are TGTGCCAGCAGCTGGAGAGGACAGACGAACACTGAAGCTTTCTTT. As protein: CASSWRGQTNTEAFF.

This clone is a singleton in its sample. V is TRBV30 and J is TRBJ2-2, with 8 bases matching TRBD1. CDR3 length: 15 residues. V gave up 1 base and J gave up 6 bases; unmatched junction bases: 7. Germline loops: CDR1 GTSNPN, CDR2 SVGIG (reference sequence). The CDR3 reads CAWSGQGSLPGELFF. The CDR3 DNA is TGTGCCTGGAGTGGACAGGGGAGTTTGCCCGGGGAGCTGTTTTTT.

This sequence joins TRBV18 and TRBJ1-2, with D possibly TRBD1 on 6 matching bases. With 2 bases removed from V and 1 base from J, the gap between germline ends came to 11 bases. The CDR3 runs to 15 residues. Germline CDR1 and CDR2: KGHSH and LQKENI. In DNA form, the CDR3 reads TGTGCCAGCTCACCATCGGACAGAGTTAACTATGGCTACACCTTC. As protein: CASSPSDRVNYGYTF.

This chain joins TRBV27 and TRBJ2-3; possible D gene TRBD2, 6 bases. The CDR3 runs to 15 residues. Trimming stripped 4 bases from V and 0 bases from J, with 11 bases between. The germline gives CDR1 MNHEY, CDR2 SMNVEV (reference sequence). This chain's CDR3 is CASSSPSESTDTQYF. The CDR3 DNA follows: TGTGCCAGCAGTTCGCCTAGCGAAAGCACAGATACGCAGTATTTT.

The J gene is TRBJ2-1, the V gene TRBV5-1; the match to TRBD1 covers 11 bases. The CDR3 has 15 amino acids. With V trimmed by 7 bases and J by 4 bases, 7 bases remained unmatched. CDR1 and CDR2 (germline): SGHRS, YFSETQ. The CDR3 reads CASLRDRGNYNEQFF. In DNA, the CDR3 is TGCGCCAGCTTAAGGGACAGGGGGAATTACAATGAGCAGTTCTTC.

This clone was seen a single time. J is TRBJ1-2 and V is TRBV6-5; tentatively, D is TRBD1 (6 bases). The CDR3 loop spans 13 amino acids. The V gene lost 7 bases and the J gene lost 7 bases, with 16 bases spanning the gap. The V gene's germline CDR1 is MNHEY and CDR2 SVGAGI. CDR3 in amino acids: CASTRTAPGGYTF. The CDR3 DNA is TGTGCCAGCACCAGGACAGCCCCTGGTGGCTACACCTTC.

The genes are TRBV7-9 and TRBJ2-1; 16 nucleotides align to TRBD2. Germline V gives CDR1 SEHNR, CDR2 FQNEAQ (reference sequence). The junction had 4 bases not matched to a gene; V was cut back by 1 base and J by 1 base. This CDR3 is 19 amino acids long. For the CDR3, the DNA is TGTGCCAGCAGCTTAGAGGGACTAGCGGGAGGGAGATCCTACAATGAGCAGTTCTTC. Protein product: CASSLEGLAGGRSYNEQFF. Looking up the rest from reference TRBV7-9 and TRBJ2-1 gives the full variable domain: DTGVSQNPRHKITKRGQNVTFRCDPISEHNRLYWYRQTLGQGPEFLTYFQNEAQLEKSRLLSDRFSAERPKGSFSTLEIQRTEQGDSAMYLCASSLEGLAGGRSYNEQFFGPGTRLTVL.

J is TRBJ2-7 and V is TRBV5-1, with D maybe TRBD1 (5 bases). Looked up from germline, CDR1 is SGHRS and CDR2 is YFSETQ. The CDR3 sequence is 14 residues long. Trimming shortened V by 4 bases and J by 2 bases, and 13 bases separated the two germline ends. The DNA of the CDR3 is TGCGCCAGCAGCAACGGACATGAGACCTACGAGCAGTACTTC. Translated: CASSNGHETYEQYF.

DNA of the CDR3: TGCGCCAGCAGAACGCAGGCCGAGATTAGCACAGATACGCAGTATTTT. Translating it yields CASRTQAEISTDTQYF. This chain connects TRBV4-1 to TRBJ2-3; no clear D. The CDR3 totals 16 residues. Trimming took 6 bases from V and 0 from J, leaving 16 bases between them. CDR1 and CDR2 from the germline V gene are MGHRA and YSYEKL.

This clone was detected a few times. The CDR3 DNA follows: TGTGCCAGCAGCTCTGGGACTAGCGGGGGCTACGAGCAGTACTTC. Amino acids: CASSSGTSGGYEQYF. V gene TRBV11-2 combines with J gene TRBJ2-7, with 14 bases identical to TRBD2. The CDR3 contains 15 residues. With 4 bases clipped from V and 3 bases from J, the junction kept 2 bases outside the gene matches. Germline-derived CDR1 and CDR2 are SGHAT and FQNNGV.

The chain links TRBV19 to TRBJ2-1; tentatively, D is TRBD1 (6 bases). CDR1 and CDR2 from the germline V gene are LNHDA and SQIVND (reference sequence). Trimming cost V 7 bases and J 3 bases, with 10 bases left between them. CDR3 length equals 13 residues. CDR3 protein: CASNPDSYNEQFF. The CDR3 coding sequence is TGTGCCAGTAACCCGGACAGCTACAATGAGCAGTTCTTC. Full variable domain (rest looked up from reference TRBV19 and TRBJ2-1): DGGITQSPKYLFRKEGQNVTLSCEQNLNHDAMYWYRQDPGQGLRLIYYSQIVNDFQKGDIAEGYSVSREKKESFPLTVTSAQKNPTAFYLCASNPDSYNEQFFGPGTRLTVL.

The chain links TRBV27 to TRBJ1-4, with a weak D call TRBD1 (6 bases). This CDR3 comprises 14 residues. V was trimmed by 5 bases and J by 8 bases, leaving 15 bases between them. Germline V CDR1 and CDR2: MNHEY, SMNVEV (reference sequence). The CDR3 sequence: CASSITGTNEKLFF. As DNA, the CDR3 is TGTGCCAGCAGTATTACCGGGACAAACGAAAAACTGTTTTTT.

The rearrangement links TRBV11-3 to TRBJ2-1; no firm D call. Per the germline V gene, CDR1 is SGHNT and CDR2 is YENEEA. The V end lost 1 base, the J end lost 7 bases, and 11 bases lay between the germline ends. CDR3 length: 14 residues. In DNA, the CDR3 is TGTGCCAGCAGCTTAGCATCAGCGACTAATGAGCAGTTCTTC. Protein sequence: CASSLASATNEQFF.

This chain links TRBV7-3 with TRBJ2-3; D possibly corresponds to TRBD2 (7 bases). Germline V gives CDR1 SGHTA, CDR2 FQGTGA. The CDR3 sequence is 18 residues long. The V end was cut by 6 bases, the J end by 5 bases, with 27 bases between. The CDR3 DNA sequence: TGTGCCAGCAGTAATAAAGGGGGAAGGCGGGAGCCGGGAGATACGCAGTATTTT. This translates into CASSNKGGRREPGDTQYF.

J is TRBJ2-1 and V is TRBV3-1 (or the pseudogene TRBV3-2), with 7 bases aligning to TRBD2. The CDR3 totals 15 residues. The J segment lost 7 bases and the V segment lost 4 bases, leaving 10 bases of the junction unmatched. In germline, CDR1 is LGHDT, CDR2 YNNKEL (reference sequence). The CDR3 region is CASSPPGQAGNEQFF. In DNA, the CDR3 is TGTGCCAGCAGCCCACCAGGGCAAGCGGGAAATGAGCAGTTCTTC.

This sequence joins TRBV27 and TRBJ2-1; TRBD1 agrees at 11 bases. The germline gives CDR1 MNHEY, CDR2 SMNVEV (reference sequence). V shed 5 bases and J 6 bases; nucleotides not matched to a gene: 18. The length of the CDR3 is 19 residues. CDR3 DNA sequence: TGTGCCAGCAGTCAAGGACAGGGGGCACGTAGCGGTAGAGGCAATGAGCAGTTCTTC. Its translation: CASSQGQGARSGRGNEQFF.

In regard to this clone: Other DNA sequences in the same sample also yield this CDR3. This chain uses TRBV19 with TRBJ2-7, with 8 positions matching TRBD2. V gave up 1 base and J gave up 3 bases; unmatched junction bases: 5. CDR1 is LNHDA, CDR2 SQIVND, per germline (reference sequence). This CDR3 is built from 15 residues. CDR3 loop: CASSIGTGGLYEQYF. The CDR3 coding sequence is TGTGCCAGTAGTATAGGAACGGGAGGGCTCTACGAGCAGTACTTC.

The sample holds one count of this clone. The chain links TRBV9 to TRBJ2-2; D is uncertain. Germline V CDR1 and CDR2: SGDLS, YYNGEE. Trimming removed 1 base from V and 0 bases from J, with 4 bases in between. This CDR3 spans 14 amino acids. DNA of the CDR3: TGTGCCAGCAGCGTACTTCCGAACACCGGGGAGCTGTTTTTT. Residues: CASSVLPNTGELFF.

To note about this clone: Different DNA sequences within this sample yield the same CDR3. The chain recombines TRBV6-5 with TRBJ2-7; TRBD2 aligns across 10 bases. CDR1 MNHEY and CDR2 SVGAGI come from the germline V gene. V trimming: 0 bases; J trimming: 6 bases; junction bases outside the gene matches: 5. The CDR3 length is 15 residues. CDR3 amino acids: CASSYSGLAGVEQYF. CDR3 coding DNA: TGTGCCAGCAGTTACTCGGGGCTAGCGGGAGTCGAGCAGTACTTC.

The chain is built from TRBV9 and TRBJ2-2, with 9 nucleotides matching TRBD1. Germline trimming cut 5 bases from V and 6 bases from J; bases unmatched to any gene: 5. Germline CDR1 reads SGDLS; CDR2 reads YYNGEE. CDR3 length: 14 amino acids. The CDR3 bases are TGTGCCAGCAGTGTACAGGGGGCTTCCGGGGAGCTGTTTTTT. It yields the protein CASSVQGASGELFF.